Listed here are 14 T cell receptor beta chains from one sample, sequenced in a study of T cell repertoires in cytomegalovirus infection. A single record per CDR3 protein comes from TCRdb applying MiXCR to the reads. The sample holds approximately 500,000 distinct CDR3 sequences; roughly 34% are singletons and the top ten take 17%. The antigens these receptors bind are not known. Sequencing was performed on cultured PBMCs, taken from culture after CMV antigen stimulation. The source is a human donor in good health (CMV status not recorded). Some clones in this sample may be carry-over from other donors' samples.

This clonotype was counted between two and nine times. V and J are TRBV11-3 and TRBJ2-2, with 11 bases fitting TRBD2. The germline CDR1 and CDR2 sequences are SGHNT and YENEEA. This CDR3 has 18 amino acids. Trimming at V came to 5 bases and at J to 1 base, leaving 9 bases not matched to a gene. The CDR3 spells CASSPYSGLAGNTGELFF. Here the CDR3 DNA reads TGTGCCAGCAGCCCCTACTCCGGACTAGCGGGGAACACCGGGGAGCTGTTTTTT.

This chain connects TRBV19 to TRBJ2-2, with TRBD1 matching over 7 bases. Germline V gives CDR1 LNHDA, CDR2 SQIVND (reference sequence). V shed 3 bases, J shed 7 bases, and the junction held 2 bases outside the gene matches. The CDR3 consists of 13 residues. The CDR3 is CASSIQGVGELFF. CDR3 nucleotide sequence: TGTGCCAGTAGTATCCAGGGGGTCGGGGAGCTGTTTTTT.

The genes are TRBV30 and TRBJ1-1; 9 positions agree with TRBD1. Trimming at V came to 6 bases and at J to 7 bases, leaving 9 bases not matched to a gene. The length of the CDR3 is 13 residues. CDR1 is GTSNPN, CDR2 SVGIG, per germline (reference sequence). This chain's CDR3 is CACSDRGRGEAFF. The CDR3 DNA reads TGTGCCTGTTCGGACAGGGGACGGGGTGAAGCTTTCTTT.

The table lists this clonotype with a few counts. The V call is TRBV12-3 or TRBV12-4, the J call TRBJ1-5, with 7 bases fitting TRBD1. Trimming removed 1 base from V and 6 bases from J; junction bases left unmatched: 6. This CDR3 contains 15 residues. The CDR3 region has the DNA TGTGCCAGCAGTTTAGGGACAGGCGGAGGTCAGCCCCAGCATTTT. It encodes CASSLGTGGGQPQHF.

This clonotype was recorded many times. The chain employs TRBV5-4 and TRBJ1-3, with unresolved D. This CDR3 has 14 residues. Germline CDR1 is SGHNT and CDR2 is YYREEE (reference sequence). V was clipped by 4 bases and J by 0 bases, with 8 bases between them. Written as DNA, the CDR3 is TGTGCCAGCAGCCCGAGGAGCTCTGGAAACACCATATATTTT. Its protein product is CASSPRSSGNTIYF.

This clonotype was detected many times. The CDR3 reads CASRGGQGWEPQHF. CDR3 bases: TGTGCCAGCAGAGGGGGACAGGGGTGGGAGCCCCAGCATTTT. The chain combines TRBV6-1 with TRBJ1-5; TRBD1 matches 10 bases. CDR1 is MNHNS, CDR2 SASEGT, per germline. V lost 6 bases, J lost 8 bases, and 7 bases stayed unmatched. This CDR3 has 14 amino acids.

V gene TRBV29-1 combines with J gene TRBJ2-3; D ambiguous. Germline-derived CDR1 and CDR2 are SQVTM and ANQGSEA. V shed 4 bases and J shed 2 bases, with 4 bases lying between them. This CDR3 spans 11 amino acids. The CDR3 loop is CSVGVTDTQYF. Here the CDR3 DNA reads TGCAGCGTTGGGGTCACAGATACGCAGTATTTT.

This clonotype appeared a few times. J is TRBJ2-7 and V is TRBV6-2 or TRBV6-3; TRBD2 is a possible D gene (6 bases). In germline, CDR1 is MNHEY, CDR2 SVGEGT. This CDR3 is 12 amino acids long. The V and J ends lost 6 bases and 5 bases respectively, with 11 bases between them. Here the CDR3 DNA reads TGTGCCAGCAGCCCTGGAGGGGACGAGCAGTACGTC. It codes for CASSPGGDEQYV.

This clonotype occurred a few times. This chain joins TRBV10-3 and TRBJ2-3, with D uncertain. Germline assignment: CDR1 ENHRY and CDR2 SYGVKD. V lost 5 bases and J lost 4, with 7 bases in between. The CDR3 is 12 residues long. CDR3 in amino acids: CAISSRADTQYF. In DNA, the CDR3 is TGTGCCATCAGTAGCAGAGCAGATACGCAGTATTTT.

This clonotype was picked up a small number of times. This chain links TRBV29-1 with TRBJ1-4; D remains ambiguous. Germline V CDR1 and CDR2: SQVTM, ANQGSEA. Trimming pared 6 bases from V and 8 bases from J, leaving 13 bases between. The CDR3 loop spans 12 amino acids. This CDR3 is CSVAFLGEKLFF. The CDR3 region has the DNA TGCAGCGTCGCCTTCCTGGGAGAAAAACTGTTTTTT.

The CDR3 spells CASSLGGAGEQFF. CDR3 sequence (DNA): TGTGCCAGCAGCTTGGGGGGGGCGGGTGAGCAGTTCTTC. This sequence joins TRBV5-4 and TRBJ2-1; D possibly uses TRBD1 or TRBD2 (6 bases each). With 0 bases removed from V and 9 bases from J, the gap between germline ends came to 10 bases. This CDR3 has 13 residues. Germline CDR1 reads SGHNT; CDR2 reads YYREEE (reference sequence).

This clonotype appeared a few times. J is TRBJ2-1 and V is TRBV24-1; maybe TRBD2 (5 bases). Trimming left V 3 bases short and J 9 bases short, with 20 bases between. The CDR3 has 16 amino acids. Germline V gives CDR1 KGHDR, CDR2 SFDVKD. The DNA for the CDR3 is TGTGCCACCAGTGATCCCCAGGCATATGGAGGCAGTGAGCAGTTCTTC. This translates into CATSDPQAYGGSEQFF.

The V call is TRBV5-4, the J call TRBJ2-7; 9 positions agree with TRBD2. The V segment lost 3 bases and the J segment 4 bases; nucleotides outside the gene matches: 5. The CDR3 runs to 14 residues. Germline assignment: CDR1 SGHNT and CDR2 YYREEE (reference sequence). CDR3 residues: CASSYGLALYEQYF. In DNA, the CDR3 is TGTGCCAGCAGCTACGGACTAGCGCTTTACGAGCAGTACTTC.

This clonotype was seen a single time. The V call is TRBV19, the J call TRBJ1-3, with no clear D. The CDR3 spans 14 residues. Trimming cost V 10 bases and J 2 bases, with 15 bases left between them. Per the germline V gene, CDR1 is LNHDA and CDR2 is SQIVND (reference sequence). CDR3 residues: CATLPGATGNTIYF. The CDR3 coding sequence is TGTGCCACCCTCCCAGGAGCCACTGGAAACACCATATATTTT.